These 19 T cell receptor beta chains were sequenced from one sample in a study of blood T cell repertoires in COVID-19. Profiling relied on immunoSEQ multiplex PCR, and the TCRdb table lists in-frame clones only, not all of them. The table has 200,000 to 300,000 clones, 85% to 95% seen once; the top ten hold 0.83%. The sequenced sample was peripheral blood. The receptors stem from a man aged 30 to 45 with COVID-19, enrolled during active disease.

The table lists this clone with a count of one. The V and J genes are TRBV5-1 and TRBJ2-7, with 7 bases fitting TRBD1. CDR1 and CDR2 (germline): SGHRS, YFSETQ. The V and J ends lost 3 bases and 9 bases, in that order; junction bases with no gene match: 15. This CDR3 region has 15 residues. CDR3 protein: CASSYGQVGDKGQYF. CDR3 nucleotides: TGCGCCAGCAGCTACGGACAGGTCGGGGACAAGGGGCAGTACTTC.

Written as DNA, the CDR3 is TGTGCCAGCAGTTTATCGGCGGGGTCCCACTCCTCCTACGAGCAGTACTTC. It codes for CASSLSAGSHSSYEQYF. The rearrangement uses TRBV27 and TRBJ2-7; D perhaps matches TRBD2 (6 bases). Germline loops: CDR1 MNHEY, CDR2 SMNVEV (reference sequence). The CDR3 runs 17 residues. The germline V and J ends were trimmed by 0 bases and 0 bases, with 15 bases remaining between them.

The gene calls are TRBV20-1 and TRBJ1-1; D is uncertain. Trimming removed 3 bases at V and 4 bases at J, with 21 bases between. Germline assignment: CDR1 DFQATT and CDR2 SNEGSKA (reference sequence). CDR3 size: 16 residues. The CDR3 coding sequence is TGCAGTGCTAGTCATCTGACAAGGCCCTCGACCACTGAAGCTTTCTTT. Protein product: CSASHLTRPSTTEAFF.

V and J are TRBV12-3 or TRBV12-4 and TRBJ1-1; D uncertain. CDR3 length: 13 amino acids. Trimming left V 6 bases short and J 3 bases short, with 11 bases between. The CDR3 loop is CASSDDTDTEAFF. The CDR3 DNA follows: TGTGCCAGCAGCGACGACACCGACACTGAAGCTTTCTTT.

V gene TRBV24-1 combines with J gene TRBJ1-2; maybe TRBD1 (5 bases). Germline lookup yields CDR1 KGHDR and CDR2 SFDVKD. The CDR3 consists of 15 residues. V was shortened by 9 bases and J by 6 bases, with 22 bases between the two germline ends. The CDR3 region has the DNA TGTGCCACCCTCCCAAGGGGCAGGGATAGTGATGGCTACACCTTC. As protein: CATLPRGRDSDGYTF.

The chain combines TRBV5-1 with TRBJ2-3; the match to TRBD2 covers 9 bases. V was clipped by 1 base and J by 6 bases; unmatched bases: 9. The CDR3 sequence is 16 residues long. Per the germline V gene, CDR1 is SGHRS and CDR2 is YFSETQ. Written as DNA, the CDR3 is TGCGCCAGCAGCTTGTTTGGCGGGGGGGCCACCGATACGCAGTATTTT. Amino acid sequence: CASSLFGGGATDTQYF.

V and J are TRBV4-1 and TRBJ2-7; 8 bases match TRBD2. The CDR3 runs to 15 residues. V was clipped by 4 bases and J by 9 bases; unmatched bases: 14. Germline V gene lookup returns CDR1 MGHRA and CDR2 YSYEKL. The chain's CDR3 is CASSPLAGGVRGQYF. The CDR3 nucleotides are TGCGCCAGCAGCCCTCTGGCGGGGGGCGTACGAGGGCAGTACTTC.

The chain joins TRBV27 to TRBJ1-2, with D unresolved. The CDR3 runs to 13 residues. The germline V and J ends were trimmed by 2 bases and 8 bases, with 12 bases remaining between them. Germline CDR1 and CDR2: MNHEY and SMNVEV (reference sequence). The CDR3 DNA follows: TGTGCCAGCAGTTTAATTAAGAAGGAGGGCTACACCTTC. As protein: CASSLIKKEGYTF.

This chain links TRBV6-1 with TRBJ2-7, with a weak D call TRBD2 (5 bases). Trimming took 3 bases from V and 2 from J, leaving 8 bases between them. The V gene's germline CDR1 is MNHNS and CDR2 SASEGT. The CDR3 is 13 amino acids. The CDR3 sequence is CASSEGDTYEQYF. The CDR3 DNA reads as TGTGCCAGCAGTGAGGGAGATACCTACGAGCAGTACTTC.

This chain uses TRBV3-1 (or the pseudogene TRBV3-2) with TRBJ2-7, with TRBD2 matching 8 bases. The germline V gene has CDR1 LGHDT and CDR2 YNNKEL (reference sequence). The V gene end was trimmed by 0 bases and the J gene end by 3 bases; junction bases not matched to a gene: 7. This CDR3 spans 16 amino acids. In DNA form, the CDR3 reads TGTGCCAGCAGCCAAGATGTGTCGGGGGGGCTCTACGAGCAGTACTTC. Protein product: CASSQDVSGGLYEQYF.

This chain uses TRBV6-1 with TRBJ1-1; no clear D. The V end lost 3 bases, the J end lost 4 bases, and 12 bases lay between the germline ends. The CDR3 has 14 residues. Germline values: CDR1 MNHNS, CDR2 SASEGT. CDR3 DNA sequence: TGTGCCAGCAGTGATCCGGGAACCCTCACTGAAGCTTTCTTT. This translates into CASSDPGTLTEAFF.

This chain joins TRBV9 and TRBJ2-1; 12 bases map to TRBD2. The CDR3 totals 16 residues. Per the germline V gene, CDR1 is SGDLS and CDR2 is YYNGEE. V shed 4 bases, J shed 10 bases, and the junction held 12 bases outside the gene matches. The CDR3 DNA follows: TGTGCCAGCAGCTCCCTAGCGGGGGGGCTGTACAGCGAGCAGTTCTTC. It yields the protein CASSSLAGGLYSEQFF.

The chain is built from TRBV27 and TRBJ1-6; D gene uncertain. V lost 2 bases, J lost 0 bases, and 8 bases lay in between. Germline V gene lookup returns CDR1 MNHEY and CDR2 SMNVEV (reference sequence). CDR3 length: 16 residues. The CDR3 protein is CASSLRGSSYNSPLHF. In DNA form, the CDR3 reads TGTGCCAGCAGTTTAAGAGGGAGCTCCTATAATTCACCCCTCCACTTT.

The CDR3 nucleotides are TGTGCCAGTAGTATGCGGCAGAAAAACATTCAGTACTTC. As protein: CASSMRQKNIQYF. V usage is TRBV19 and J usage is TRBJ2-4; D is unclear. This CDR3 is built from 13 residues. Germline CDR1 LNHDA, CDR2 SQIVND (reference sequence). V was pared by 3 bases and J by 4 bases, with 7 bases between.

J is TRBJ1-5 and V is TRBV28, with 7 positions matching TRBD1. This CDR3 has 14 amino acids. Trimming took 4 bases from V and 2 from J; bases not matched to a gene: 2. The V gene's germline CDR1 is MDHEN and CDR2 SYDVKM. The CDR3 region is CASSYGQGNQPQHF. The CDR3 DNA sequence: TGTGCCAGCAGTTACGGACAGGGCAATCAGCCCCAGCATTTT.

The gene calls are TRBV6-5 and TRBJ1-6, with D possibly TRBD1 on 5 matching bases. CDR3 length: 14 residues. The V end lost 4 bases, the J end lost 7 bases, and 11 bases lay between the germline ends. Looked up from germline, CDR1 is MNHEY and CDR2 is SVGAGI. The CDR3 nucleotides read TGTGCCAGCAGTTTAAAGGGGCAGAATTCACCCCTCCACTTT. Amino acid sequence: CASSLKGQNSPLHF.

This CDR3 is CASRDQGFGEKLFF. CDR3 coding DNA: TGCGCCAGCAGGGACCAGGGGTTCGGTGAAAAACTGTTTTTT. This chain uses TRBV10-2 with TRBJ1-4; D is perhaps TRBD1 (6 bases). In germline, CDR1 is WSHSY, CDR2 SAAADI. The CDR3 length is 14 residues. The ends were cut back, 6 bases at V and 7 bases at J, with 15 bases in the middle.

The rearrangement uses TRBV27 and TRBJ2-5, with 8 bases lining up with TRBD1. This CDR3 is 11 amino acids long. Germline values: CDR1 MNHEY, CDR2 SMNVEV (reference sequence). V was pared by 9 bases and J by 4 bases, with 1 base of the junction left unmatched. CDR3 residues: CASGQGETQYF. CDR3 sequence (DNA): TGTGCCAGTGGACAGGGAGAGACCCAGTACTTC.

The J gene is TRBJ2-1, the V gene TRBV15; TRBD2 matches at 10 bases. The germline gives CDR1 LNHNV, CDR2 YYDKDF (reference sequence). The CDR3 totals 15 residues. Germline trimming cut 0 bases from V and 6 bases from J; bases unmatched to any gene: 2. In DNA, the CDR3 is TGTGCCACCAGCAGAGAAACTAGCGGGGCCAATGAGCAGTTCTTC. Translated: CATSRETSGANEQFF. Full variable domain (missing parts from reference TRBV15 and TRBJ2-1): DAMVIQNPRYQVTQFGKPVTLSCSQTLNHNVMYWYQQKSSQAPKLLFHYYDKDFNNEADTPDNFQSRRPNTSFCFLDIRSPGLGDTAMYLCATSRETSGANEQFFGPGTRLTVL.